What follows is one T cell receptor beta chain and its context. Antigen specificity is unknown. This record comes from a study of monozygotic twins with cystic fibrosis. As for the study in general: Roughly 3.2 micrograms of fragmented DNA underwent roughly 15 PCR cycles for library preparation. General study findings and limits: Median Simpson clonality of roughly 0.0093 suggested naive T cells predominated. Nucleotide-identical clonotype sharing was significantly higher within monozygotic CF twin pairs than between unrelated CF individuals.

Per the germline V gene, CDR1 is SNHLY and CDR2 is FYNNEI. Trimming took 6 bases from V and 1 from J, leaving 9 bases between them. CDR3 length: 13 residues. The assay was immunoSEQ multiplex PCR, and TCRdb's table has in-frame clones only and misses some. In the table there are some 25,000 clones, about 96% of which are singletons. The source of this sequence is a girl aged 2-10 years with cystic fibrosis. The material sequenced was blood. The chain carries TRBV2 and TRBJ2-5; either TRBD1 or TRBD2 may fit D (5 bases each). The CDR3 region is CASRAGTQETQYF. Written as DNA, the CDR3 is TGTGCCAGCAGGGCCGGGACCCAAGAGACCCAGTACTTC. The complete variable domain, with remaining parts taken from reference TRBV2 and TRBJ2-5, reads EPEVTQTPSHQVTQMGQEVILRCVPISNHLYFYWYRQILGQKVEFLVSFYNNEISEKSEIFDDQFSVERPDGSNFTLKIRSTKLEDSAMYFCASRAGTQETQYFGPGTRLLVL.